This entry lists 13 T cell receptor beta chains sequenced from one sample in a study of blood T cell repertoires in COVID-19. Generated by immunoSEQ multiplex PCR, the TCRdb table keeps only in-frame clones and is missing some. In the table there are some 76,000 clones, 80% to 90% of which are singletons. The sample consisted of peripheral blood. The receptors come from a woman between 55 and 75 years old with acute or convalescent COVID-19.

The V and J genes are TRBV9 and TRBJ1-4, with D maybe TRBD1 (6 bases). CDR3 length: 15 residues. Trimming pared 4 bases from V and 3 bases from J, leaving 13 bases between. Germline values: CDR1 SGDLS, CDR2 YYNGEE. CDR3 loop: CASSQQGWPNEKLFF. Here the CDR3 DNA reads TGTGCCAGCAGCCAACAGGGATGGCCTAATGAAAAACTGTTTTTT.

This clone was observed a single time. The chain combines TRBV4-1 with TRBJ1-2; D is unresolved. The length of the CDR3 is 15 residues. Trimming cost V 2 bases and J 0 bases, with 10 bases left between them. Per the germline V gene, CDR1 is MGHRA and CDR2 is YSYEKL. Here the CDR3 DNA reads TGCGCCAGCAGCCAACACACGATATCTAACTATGGCTACACCTTC. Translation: CASSQHTISNYGYTF.

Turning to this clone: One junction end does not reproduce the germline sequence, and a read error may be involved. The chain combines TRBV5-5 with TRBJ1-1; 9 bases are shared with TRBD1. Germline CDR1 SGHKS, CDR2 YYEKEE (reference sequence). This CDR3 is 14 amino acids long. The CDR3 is CASTLGQGNTEAFF. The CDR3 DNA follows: TGTGCCAGCACCTTGGGACAGGGGAACACTGAAGCTTTCTTT.

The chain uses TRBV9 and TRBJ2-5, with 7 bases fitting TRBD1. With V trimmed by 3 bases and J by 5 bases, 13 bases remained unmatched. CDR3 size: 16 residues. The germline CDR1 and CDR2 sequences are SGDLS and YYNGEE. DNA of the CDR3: TGTGCCAGCAGCGGGTTACAGGGGAATGGGCGGGAGACCCAGTACTTC. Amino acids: CASSGLQGNGRETQYF.

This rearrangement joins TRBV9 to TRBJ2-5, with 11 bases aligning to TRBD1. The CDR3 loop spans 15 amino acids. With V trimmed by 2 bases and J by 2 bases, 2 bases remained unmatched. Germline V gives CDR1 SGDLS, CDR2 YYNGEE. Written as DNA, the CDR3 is TGTGCCAGCAGCGTCGGGACAGGGGGGCAAGAGACCCAGTACTTC. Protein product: CASSVGTGGQETQYF.

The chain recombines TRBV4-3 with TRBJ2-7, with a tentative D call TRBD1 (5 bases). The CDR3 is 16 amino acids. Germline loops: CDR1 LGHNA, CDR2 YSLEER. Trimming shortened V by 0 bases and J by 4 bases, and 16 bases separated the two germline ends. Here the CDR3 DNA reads TGCGCCAGCAGCCAAGATTCCTCAAAGGGGTCTTACGAGCAGTACTTC. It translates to CASSQDSSKGSYEQYF.

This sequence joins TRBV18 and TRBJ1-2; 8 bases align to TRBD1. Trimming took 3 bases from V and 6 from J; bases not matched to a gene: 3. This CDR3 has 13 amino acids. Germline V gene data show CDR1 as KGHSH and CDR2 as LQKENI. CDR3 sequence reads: CASSPEQGDGYTF. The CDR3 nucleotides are TGTGCCAGCTCACCTGAACAGGGGGATGGCTACACCTTC.

This CDR3 reads CASSQAFSAGNSPLHF. Here the CDR3 DNA reads TGTGCCAGCAGCCAAGCGTTTTCGGCGGGGAATTCACCCCTCCACTTT. The J gene is TRBJ1-6, the V gene TRBV3-1 (or the pseudogene TRBV3-2); D remains ambiguous. Germline V gene data show CDR1 as LGHDT and CDR2 as YNNKEL (reference sequence). The germline V and J ends were trimmed by 1 base and 7 bases, with 14 bases remaining between them. CDR3 length: 16 amino acids.

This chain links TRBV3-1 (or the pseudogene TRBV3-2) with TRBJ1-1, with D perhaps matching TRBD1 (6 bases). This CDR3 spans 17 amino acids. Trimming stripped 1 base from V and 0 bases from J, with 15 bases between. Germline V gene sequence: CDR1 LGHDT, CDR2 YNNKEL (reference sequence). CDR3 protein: CASSQVYRAGLNTEAFF. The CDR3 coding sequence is TGTGCCAGCAGCCAAGTTTACAGGGCAGGGTTGAACACTGAAGCTTTCTTT.

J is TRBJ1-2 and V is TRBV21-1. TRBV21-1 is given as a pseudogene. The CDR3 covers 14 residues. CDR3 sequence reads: CANETAPTNYGYTF. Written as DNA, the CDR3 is TGTGCCAACGAGACTGCCCCGACTAACTATGGCTACACCTTC.

CDR3 loop: CSVCVQGDTEAFF. In nucleotides, the CDR3 is TGCAGCGTTTGTGTACAGGGGGACACTGAAGCTTTCTTT. This rearrangement joins TRBV29-1 to TRBJ1-1; TRBD1 agrees at 8 bases. This CDR3 has 13 amino acids. J gave up 3 bases and V 5 bases, and 5 bases lay outside the gene matches. CDR1 and CDR2 (germline): SQVTM, ANQGSEA.

The CDR3 DNA follows: TGTGCCACCAGTGATTTAGGCAGGGGAAGCAATCAGCCCCAGCATTTT. Its protein is CATSDLGRGSNQPQHF. This chain joins TRBV24-1 and TRBJ1-5; D may be TRBD1 (6 bases). The CDR3 has 16 residues. Germline values: CDR1 KGHDR, CDR2 SFDVKD. With 1 base removed from V and 1 base from J, the gap between germline ends came to 10 bases.

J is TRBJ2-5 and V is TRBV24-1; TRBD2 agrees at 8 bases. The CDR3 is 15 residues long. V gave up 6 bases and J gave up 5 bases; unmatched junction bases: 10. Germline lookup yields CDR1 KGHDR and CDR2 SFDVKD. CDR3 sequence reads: CATSSPTGGVETQYF. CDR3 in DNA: TGTGCCACCAGTTCCCCGACGGGGGGGGTGGAGACCCAGTACTTC.